The subject of this entry is one T cell receptor beta chain. This record belongs to a study of blood T cell repertoires in COVID-19. Authors' analysis steps: Estimates of nucleated cell counts were drawn from the amplification of reference gene primers. TCRdb's table, derived via immunoSEQ multiplex PCR, lists solely in-frame clones and lacks some. That table furnishes V, J and clone size, whereas the DNA furnished D and trimming. The table lists some 460,000 clones, 75% to 90% of them singletons. This CDR3 has 13 residues. V shed 6 bases and J shed 10 bases, with 15 bases lying between them. Germline values: CDR1 MNHEY, CDR2 SVGAGI. Two negative PCRs, clearance, or symptom resolution were required of recovered Cohort 3 donors.

The receptor was derived from a woman aged 18-30 years who had recovered from COVID-19. The chain combines TRBV6-5 with TRBJ1-4; D is unclear. The specimen was PBMCs or T cells enriched from blood (not recorded which). The CDR3 region is CASSARPGGKLFF. The CDR3 nucleotides are TGTGCCAGCAGCGCCCGACCCGGCGGAAAACTGTTTTTT.